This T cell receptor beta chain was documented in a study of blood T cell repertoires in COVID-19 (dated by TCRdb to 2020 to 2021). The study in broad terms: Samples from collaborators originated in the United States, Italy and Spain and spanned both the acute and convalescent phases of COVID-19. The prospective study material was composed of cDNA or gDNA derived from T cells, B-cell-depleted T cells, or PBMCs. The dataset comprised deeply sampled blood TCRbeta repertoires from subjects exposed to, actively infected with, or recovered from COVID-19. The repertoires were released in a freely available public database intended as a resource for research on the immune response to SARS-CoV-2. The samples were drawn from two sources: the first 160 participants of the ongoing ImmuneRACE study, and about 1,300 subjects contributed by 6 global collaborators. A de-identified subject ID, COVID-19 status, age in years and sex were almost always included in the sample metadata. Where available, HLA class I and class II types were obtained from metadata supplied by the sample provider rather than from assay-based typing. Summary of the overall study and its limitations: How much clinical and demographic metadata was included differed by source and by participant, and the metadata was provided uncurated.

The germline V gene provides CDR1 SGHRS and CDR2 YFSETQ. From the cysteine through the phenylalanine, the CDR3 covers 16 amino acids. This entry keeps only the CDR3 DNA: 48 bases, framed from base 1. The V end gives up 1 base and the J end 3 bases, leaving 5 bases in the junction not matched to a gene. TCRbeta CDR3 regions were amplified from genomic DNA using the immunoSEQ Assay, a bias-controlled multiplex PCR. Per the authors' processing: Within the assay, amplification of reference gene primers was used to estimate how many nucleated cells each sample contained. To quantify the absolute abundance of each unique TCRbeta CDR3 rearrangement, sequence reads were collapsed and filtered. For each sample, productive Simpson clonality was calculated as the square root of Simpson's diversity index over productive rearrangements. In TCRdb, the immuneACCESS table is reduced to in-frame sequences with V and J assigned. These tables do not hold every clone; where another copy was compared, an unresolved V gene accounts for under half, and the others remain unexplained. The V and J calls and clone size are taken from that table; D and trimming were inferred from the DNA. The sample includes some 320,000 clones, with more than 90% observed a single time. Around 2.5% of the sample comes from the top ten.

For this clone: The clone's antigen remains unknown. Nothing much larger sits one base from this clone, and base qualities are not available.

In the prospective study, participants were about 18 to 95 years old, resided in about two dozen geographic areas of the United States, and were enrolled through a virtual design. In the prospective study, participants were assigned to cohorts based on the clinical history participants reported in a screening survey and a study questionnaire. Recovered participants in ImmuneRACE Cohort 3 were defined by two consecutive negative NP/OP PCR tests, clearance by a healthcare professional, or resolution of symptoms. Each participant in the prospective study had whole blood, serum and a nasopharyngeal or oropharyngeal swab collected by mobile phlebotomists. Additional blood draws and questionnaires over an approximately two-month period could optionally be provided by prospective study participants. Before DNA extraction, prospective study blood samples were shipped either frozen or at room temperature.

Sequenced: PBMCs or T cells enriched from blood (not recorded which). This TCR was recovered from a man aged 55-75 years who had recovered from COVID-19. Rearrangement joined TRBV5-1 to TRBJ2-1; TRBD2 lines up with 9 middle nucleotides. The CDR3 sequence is CASSLSWTSDYNEQFF. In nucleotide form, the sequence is TGCGCCAGCAGCTTGTCATGGACTAGCGACTACAATGAGCAGTTCTTC.